This TCR beta chain was recorded in a study of blood T cells in healthy people across ages. This CDR3 region has 12 residues. From germline, CDR1 is MDHEN and CDR2 SYDVKM. V gave up 5 bases and J gave up 9 bases; unmatched junction bases: 4. A sample-barcoded 5' primer and a J-beta primer mix were used in a second PCR of roughly 6 to 12 cycles. TCRdb redid the calling of the 5' RACE reads with MiXCR, one entry per CDR3 protein. The sample consists of about 640,000 distinct CDR3 sequences, 58% of them appearing once. Sequenced sample: blood. The clonotype comes from a man between 60 and 70 years old in good health. The V and J genes are TRBV28 and TRBJ2-1; 7 bases align to TRBD2. The CDR3 nucleotides read TGTGCCAGCAGTCCTCAGCGGGGTGAGCAGTTCTTC. Translation gives CASSPQRGEQFF.